The 14 T cell receptor beta chains listed next were all sequenced from one sample in a study of OX40 agonist ivuxolimab in advanced cancers. The library relied on the immunoSEQ multiplex PCR assay. TCRdb re-hosts the immuneACCESS table, in-frame sequences only. Its copies lack some clones; in the studies checked, an unresolved V gene accounts for under half of them, and the cause for the rest is not known. The sample table contains 77,000 or so clones; only one count was recorded for roughly nine tenths of them. The ten largest clones add up to 0.3% to 0.4% of the sample. The sequenced sample was CD4+ or CD8+ T cells sorted from blood, obtained in a trial of the OX40 agonist ivuxolimab. These receptors originate from an adult with an advanced solid tumor such as melanoma, head and neck, liver or kidney cancer.

V usage is TRBV19 and J usage is TRBJ1-6; a possible D gene is TRBD1 (5 bases). V shed 5 bases and J shed 4 bases, with 9 bases lying between them. There are 14 residues in the CDR3. The germline V gene has CDR1 LNHDA and CDR2 SQIVND (reference sequence). CDR3 sequence reads: CASSPGPYNSPLHF. CDR3 DNA sequence: TGTGCCAGTAGTCCGGGGCCGTATAATTCACCCCTCCACTTT.

The chain couples TRBV7-2 to TRBJ2-2, with unresolved D. The CDR3 totals 18 residues. Trimming removed 5 bases from V and 0 bases from J, with 19 bases in between. CDR1 is SGHTA and CDR2 is FQGNSA in the germline V gene. The CDR3 region is CASSPLSILLTNTGELFF. The CDR3 DNA sequence: TGTGCCAGCAGCCCCTTAAGTATCCTGCTCACGAACACCGGGGAGCTGTTTTTT. Drawing the rest from reference TRBV7-2 and TRBJ2-2, the complete variable domain is GAGVSQSPSNKVTEKGKDVELRCDPISGHTALYWYRQSLGQGLEFLIYFQGNSAPDKSGLPSDRFSAERTGGSVSTLTIQRTQQEDSAVYLCASSPLSILLTNTGELFFGEGSRLTVL.

The rearrangement links TRBV4-3 to TRBJ1-1; 7 bases agree with TRBD1. CDR1 is LGHNA and CDR2 is YSLEER in the germline V gene. The V gene end was trimmed by 4 bases and the J gene end by 1 base; junction bases not matched to a gene: 3. The CDR3 contains 14 residues. CDR3 region: CASSPGQANTEAFF. The CDR3 DNA sequence: TGCGCCAGCAGCCCCGGACAGGCGAACACTGAAGCTTTCTTT.

This sequence joins TRBV6-1 and TRBJ1-4; 9 positions agree with TRBD1. Germline CDR1 reads MNHNS; CDR2 reads SASEGT. The CDR3 length is 11 residues. Losses at the gene ends were 1 base for V and 17 bases for J; bases not matched to a gene: 2. CDR3 coding DNA: TGTGCCAGCAGTGAAGGGGACAGGGAATTTTTT. Amino acids: CASSEGDREFF.

The chain couples TRBV9 to TRBJ1-1, with 9 bases fitting TRBD1. Germline V gene sequence: CDR1 SGDLS, CDR2 YYNGEE. J lost 1 base, V lost 0 bases, and 1 base had no gene match. This CDR3 is built from 15 residues. CDR3 region: CASSVVGQGNTEAFF. The DNA for the CDR3 is TGTGCCAGCAGCGTAGTGGGACAGGGGAACACTGAAGCTTTCTTT.

The chain employs TRBV7-2 and TRBJ1-4; D possibly corresponds to TRBD1 (5 bases). V lost 6 bases, J lost 5 bases, and 16 bases lay in between. CDR1 SGHTA and CDR2 FQGNSA come from the germline V gene. There are 15 residues in the CDR3. CDR3 in amino acids: CASSGRTGENEKLFF. The CDR3 nucleotides read TGTGCCAGCAGTGGAAGAACGGGGGAAAATGAAAAACTGTTTTTT.

The genes are TRBV30 and TRBJ1-2; D gene uncertain. Germline V gene lookup returns CDR1 GTSNPN and CDR2 SVGIG (reference sequence). Trimming stripped 4 bases from V and 7 bases from J, with 13 bases between. The CDR3 spans 12 residues. The CDR3 bases are TGTGCCTGGACCAGACCTACCAGTGGCTACACCTTC. Amino acids: CAWTRPTSGYTF.

The chain employs TRBV27 and TRBJ2-7; D perhaps matches TRBD2 (6 bases). The ends were cut back, 3 bases at V and 7 bases at J, with 16 bases in the middle. The CDR3 is made up of 14 amino acids. Germline CDR1 is MNHEY and CDR2 is SMNVEV (reference sequence). CDR3: CASSFGPLGGEQYF. The CDR3 nucleotides are TGTGCCAGCAGTTTCGGCCCTCTTGGGGGGGAGCAGTACTTC.

The chain couples TRBV7-8 to TRBJ2-7; 7 bases match TRBD1. Germline CDR1 is SGHVS and CDR2 is FQNEAQ. Losses at the gene ends were 2 bases for V and 2 bases for J; bases not matched to a gene: 6. CDR3 length equals 15 residues. CDR3 residues: CASSLYIGGPYEQYF. The CDR3 nucleotides read TGTGCCAGCAGCTTATATATAGGGGGCCCCTACGAGCAGTACTTC.

This clone showed up just once. This chain uses TRBV30 with TRBJ2-7, with unresolved D. V was clipped by 0 bases and J by 10 bases, with 10 bases between them. The germline gives CDR1 GTSNPN, CDR2 SVGIG (reference sequence). CDR3 size: 11 residues. CDR3 DNA sequence: TGTGCCTGGAGTGTACGCGACATCCAGTACTTC. It encodes CAWSVRDIQYF.

This sequence joins TRBV5-1 and TRBJ2-1; D unclear. Looked up from germline, CDR1 is SGHRS and CDR2 is YFSETQ. Trimming stripped 4 bases from V and 9 bases from J, with 8 bases between. The CDR3 extends over 11 amino acids. CDR3 in amino acids: CASSVVGEQFF. The DNA for the CDR3 is TGCGCCAGCAGCGTGGTTGGTGAGCAGTTCTTC.

This sequence joins TRBV2 and TRBJ1-2; weak D call: TRBD1 (6 bases). V shed 6 bases and J shed 3 bases, with 11 bases lying between them. CDR3 length: 13 residues. Germline V gene lookup returns CDR1 SNHLY and CDR2 FYNNEI. The CDR3 loop is CASSLDSYYGYTF. The CDR3 DNA follows: TGTGCCAGCAGCCTGGACAGCTACTATGGCTACACCTTC.

The chain combines TRBV20-1 with TRBJ2-1; TRBD1 agrees at 7 bases. Germline CDR1 DFQATT, CDR2 SNEGSKA (reference sequence). CDR3 length: 11 amino acids. V was clipped by 7 bases and J by 9 bases; unmatched bases: 6. Here the CDR3 reads CSVTTGLEQFF. The DNA of the CDR3 is TGCAGTGTTACGACAGGGCTTGAGCAGTTCTTC.

In this sample, this clone turned up once. The chain carries TRBV10-2 and TRBJ2-7; D call uncertain. V was trimmed by 5 bases and J by 2 bases, leaving 4 bases between them. The CDR3 has 11 residues. Germline CDR1 is WSHSY and CDR2 is SAAADI. The CDR3 coding sequence is TGCGCCAGCAGTAACACCTACGAGCAGTACTTC. It is translated as CASSNTYEQYF.